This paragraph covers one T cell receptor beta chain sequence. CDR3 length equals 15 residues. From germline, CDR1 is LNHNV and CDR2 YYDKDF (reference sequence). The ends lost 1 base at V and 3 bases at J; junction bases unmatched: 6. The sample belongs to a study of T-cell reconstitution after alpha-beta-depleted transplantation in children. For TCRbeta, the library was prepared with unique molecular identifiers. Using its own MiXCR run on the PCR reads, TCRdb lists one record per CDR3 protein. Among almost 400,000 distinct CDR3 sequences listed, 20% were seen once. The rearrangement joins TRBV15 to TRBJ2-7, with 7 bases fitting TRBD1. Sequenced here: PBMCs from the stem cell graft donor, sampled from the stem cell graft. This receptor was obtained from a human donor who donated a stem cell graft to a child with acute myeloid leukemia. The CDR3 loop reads CATSRASTGSYEQYF. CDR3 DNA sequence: TGTGCCACCAGCAGAGCTTCGACAGGGAGCTACGAGCAGTACTTC.